This TCR beta chain was observed in a study of beta chain features in type 1 diabetes. Study results and limitations: Compared to healthy donors, patients appeared to have naive, central memory and Treg TCRB repertoires that were more alike.

Every isolated RNA sample was fully reverse transcribed, so sequencing captured expressed TCRB transcripts. TCRdb keeps only in-frame clones here, not all; method: immunoSEQ multiplex PCR. The sample includes some 500,000 clones, over 9.5% of them seen just once. The CDR3 sequence is 14 residues long. Trimming pared 7 bases from V and 0 bases from J, leaving 12 bases between. The V gene's germline CDR1 is LGHNA and CDR2 YNFKEQ. Only one count was recorded for this clone. What it binds is not known. Sampling consisted of one heparinised blood draw per donor, averaging approximately 120 mL. This TCR was sampled from a woman between 18 and 30 years old in good health. The rearrangement uses TRBV4-2 and TRBJ1-1; D unresolved. The sequencing sample was made of naive CD4+ T cells from blood. In DNA form, the CDR3 reads TGTGCCAGCAATAAGGACGGTTTGAACACTGAAGCTTTCTTT. Its translation is CASNKDGLNTEAFF.